The 10 T cell receptor beta chains in this list originate from one sample, sequenced in a study of cytomegalovirus exposure and HLA in healthy donors. Researchers ran the PCR with 60 Vbeta and 13 Jbeta primers. Clones were sequenced by immunoSEQ multiplex PCR, and TCRdb holds only the in-frame ones, with some missing. Among 150,000 to 200,000 clones listed, around 80% were seen once. The sequenced sample was PBMCs. The origin of the receptors is a woman aged 18-30 years in good health and CMV-seronegative.

The V and J genes are TRBV4-3 and TRBJ1-3; 7 bases are a match to TRBD1. Germline lookup yields CDR1 LGHNA and CDR2 YSLEER. This CDR3 has 17 residues. V shed 4 bases and J 0 bases; nucleotides not matched to a gene: 9. The CDR3 coding sequence is TGCGCCAGCAGCCCGCGTATGGGACAGAGCTCTGGAAACACCATATATTTT. Residues: CASSPRMGQSSGNTIYF.

This chain joins TRBV19 and TRBJ2-1; D may be TRBD1 (5 bases). CDR1 and CDR2 (germline): LNHDA, SQIVND (reference sequence). V lost 3 bases and J lost 4, with 13 bases in between. The CDR3 length is 15 residues. In DNA, the CDR3 is TGTGCCAGTAGTATCGCTCAGGGAAGGTACAATGAGCAGTTCTTC. It is translated as CASSIAQGRYNEQFF.

The rearrangement links TRBV28 to TRBJ1-1, with TRBD1 matching over 9 bases. The CDR3 runs to 15 residues. CDR1 MDHEN and CDR2 SYDVKM come from the germline V gene. The V segment lost 4 bases and the J segment 3 bases; nucleotides outside the gene matches: 6. The CDR3 DNA is TGTGCCAGCAGTTGGCTACAGGGGGCCGACACTGAAGCTTTCTTT. Amino acid sequence: CASSWLQGADTEAFF.

This rearrangement joins TRBV28 to TRBJ1-1; 10 nucleotides agree with TRBD1. Germline CDR1 is MDHEN and CDR2 is SYDVKM. V gave up 4 bases and J gave up 3 bases; unmatched junction bases: 5. CDR3 length: 15 residues. The DNA of the CDR3 is TGTGCCAGCAGTTCTCCGGGACAGGGGCACACTGAAGCTTTCTTT. It is translated as CASSSPGQGHTEAFF.

The DNA of the CDR3 is TGTGCCAGCAGCGCGAGACTAGCGGGGACCAGCGGGCAGTATTTT. Protein product: CASSARLAGTSGQYF. This chain joins TRBV13 and TRBJ2-3, with 11 bases lining up with TRBD2. The V and J ends lost 5 bases and 11 bases, in that order; junction bases with no gene match: 12. CDR1 and CDR2 from the germline V gene are PRHDT and FYEKMQ (reference sequence). The CDR3 runs 15 residues.

This clone was recorded only once. The rearrangement links TRBV4-3 to TRBJ2-2, with D maybe TRBD1 (5 bases). The CDR3 has 16 amino acids. V was pared by 0 bases and J by 0 bases, with 8 bases between. Germline CDR1 LGHNA, CDR2 YSLEER. CDR3 sequence (DNA): TGCGCCAGCAGCCAAGATAGGGGCCCGAACACCGGGGAGCTGTTTTTT. This codes for CASSQDRGPNTGELFF.

This clone came up a few times. The rearrangement uses TRBV6-6 and TRBJ2-1, with D tentatively TRBD1 (6 bases). Germline V lookup: CDR1 MNHNY, CDR2 SVGAGI (reference sequence). Trimming pared 2 bases from V and 10 bases from J, leaving 12 bases between. The CDR3 sequence is 13 residues long. CDR3 nucleotides: TGTGCCAGCAGTTACCAGAGCGGACAGGAGCAGTTCTTC. It encodes CASSYQSGQEQFF.

This clone was seen only a few times. The V call is TRBV29-1, the J call TRBJ2-1, with TRBD2 matching over 8 bases. The CDR3 is 14 residues long. Germline trimming cut 7 bases from V and 5 bases from J; bases unmatched to any gene: 10. CDR1 and CDR2 (germline): SQVTM, ANQGSEA. CDR3 loop: CSAHKASGHNEQFF. The DNA of the CDR3 is TGCAGCGCTCACAAGGCTAGCGGGCACAATGAGCAGTTCTTC.

This chain uses TRBV5-1 with TRBJ1-3; D uncertain. Germline-derived CDR1 and CDR2 are SGHRS and YFSETQ. This CDR3 spans 16 amino acids. Trimming removed 1 base from V and 3 bases from J, with 14 bases in between. CDR3 region: CASSLYAGSRGNTIYF. CDR3 in DNA: TGCGCCAGCAGCTTGTACGCCGGGAGTCGTGGAAACACCATATATTTT.

V gene TRBV5-1 combines with J gene TRBJ2-3, with 9 bases fitting TRBD2. V gave up 2 bases and J gave up 0 bases; unmatched junction bases: 13. CDR3 length: 19 residues. Germline V lookup: CDR1 SGHRS, CDR2 YFSETQ. In nucleotides, the CDR3 is TGCGCCAGCAGCTTTGCGGTCCTAGCGGGAACTTCTAGCACAGATACGCAGTATTTT. Translated, it gives CASSFAVLAGTSSTDTQYF.